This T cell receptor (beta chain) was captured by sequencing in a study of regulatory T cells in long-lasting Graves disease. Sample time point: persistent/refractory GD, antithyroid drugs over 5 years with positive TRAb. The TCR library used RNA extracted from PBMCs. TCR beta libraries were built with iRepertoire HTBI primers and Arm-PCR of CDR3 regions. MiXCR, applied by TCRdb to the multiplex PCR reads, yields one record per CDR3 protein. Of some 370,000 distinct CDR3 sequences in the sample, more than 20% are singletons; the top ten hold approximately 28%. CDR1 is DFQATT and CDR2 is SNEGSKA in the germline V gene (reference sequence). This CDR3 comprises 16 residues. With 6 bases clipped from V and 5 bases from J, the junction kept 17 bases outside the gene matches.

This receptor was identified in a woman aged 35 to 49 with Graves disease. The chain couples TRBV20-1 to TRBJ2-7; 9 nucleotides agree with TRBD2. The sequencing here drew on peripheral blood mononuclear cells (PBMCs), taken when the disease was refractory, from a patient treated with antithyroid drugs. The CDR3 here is CSAIRHRDSGRHEQYF. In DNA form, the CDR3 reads TGCAGTGCGATCCGCCATCGTGATAGCGGGAGACACGAGCAGTACTTC.